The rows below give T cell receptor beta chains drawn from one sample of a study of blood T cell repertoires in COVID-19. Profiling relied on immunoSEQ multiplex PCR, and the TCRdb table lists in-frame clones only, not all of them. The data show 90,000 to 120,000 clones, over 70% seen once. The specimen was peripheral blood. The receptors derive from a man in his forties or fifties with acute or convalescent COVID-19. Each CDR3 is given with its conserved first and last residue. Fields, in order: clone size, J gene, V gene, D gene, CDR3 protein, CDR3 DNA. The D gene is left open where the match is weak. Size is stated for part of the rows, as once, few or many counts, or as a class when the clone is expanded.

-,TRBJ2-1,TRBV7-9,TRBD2,CASSGAGAGEQFF,TGTGCCAGCAGCGGAGCGGGGGCAGGTGAGCAGTTCTTC
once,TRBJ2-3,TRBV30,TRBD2,CAWTSGTTDTQYF,TGTGCCTGGACTAGCGGAACCACAGATACGCAGTATTTT
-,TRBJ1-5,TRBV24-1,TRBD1,CATSDPGQEGQPQHF,TGTGCCACCAGTGATCCGGGACAGGAGGGCCAGCCCCAGCATTTT
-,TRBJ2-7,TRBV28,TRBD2,CASRKGAGAGEQYF,TGTGCCAGCAGGAAGGGCGCGGGAGCGGGTGAGCAGTACTTC
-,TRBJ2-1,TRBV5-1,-,CASSSSFELEAEQFF,TGCGCCAGCAGTTCCTCATTCGAATTGGAGGCTGAGCAGTTCTTC
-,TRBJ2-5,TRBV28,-,CASRQGGKTQYF,TGTGCCAGCAGACAGGGCGGAAAGACCCAGTACTTC
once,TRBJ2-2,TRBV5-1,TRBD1,CASSRQGVTGELFF,TGCGCCAGCAGCAGGCAGGGGGTGACCGGGGAGCTGTTTTTT
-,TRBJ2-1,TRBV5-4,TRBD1,CASSAGRGQSYNEQFF,TGTGCCAGCAGCGCGGGTAGGGGACAGTCCTACAATGAGCAGTTCTTC
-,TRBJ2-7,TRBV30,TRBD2,CAWSDSGVSEQYF,TGTGCCTGGAGTGATAGCGGGGTCTCTGAGCAGTACTTC
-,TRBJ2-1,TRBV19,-,CASSTYAGQYNEQFF,TGTGCCAGTAGTACATACGCCGGACAGTACAATGAGCAGTTCTTC
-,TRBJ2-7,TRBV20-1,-,CSASPRLRQRNYEQYF,TGCAGTGCTAGTCCTAGGCTGAGACAGCGCAACTACGAGCAGTACTTC
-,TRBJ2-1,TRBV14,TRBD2,CASRASGSFSEQFF,TGTGCCAGCAGGGCTAGCGGGAGCTTCAGTGAGCAGTTCTTC
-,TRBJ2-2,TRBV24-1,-,CATSDSVTGELFF,TGTGCCACCAGTGATTCGGTCACCGGGGAGCTGTTTTTT
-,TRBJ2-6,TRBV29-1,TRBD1,CSVGTGGSGANVLTF,TGCAGCGTTGGGACAGGGGGCTCTGGGGCCAACGTCCTGACTTTC
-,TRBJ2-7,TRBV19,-,CASSISDYSYEQYF,TGTGCCAGTAGTATAAGCGACTACTCCTACGAGCAGTACTTC
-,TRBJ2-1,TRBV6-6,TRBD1,CASSYSGGAYNEQFF,TGTGCCAGCAGTTACTCAGGGGGCGCCTACAATGAGCAGTTCTTC
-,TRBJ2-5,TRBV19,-,CASSIMGSRETQYF,TGTGCCAGTAGTATAATGGGCAGCAGAGAGACCCAGTACTTC
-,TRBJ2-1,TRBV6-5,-,CASSRREGVGEQFF,TGTGCCAGCAGTAGAAGGGAGGGGGTGGGTGAGCAGTTCTTC
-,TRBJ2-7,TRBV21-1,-,CASPGQSTYEQYF,TGTGCCAGCCCCGGACAGTCTACCTACGAGCAGTACTTC
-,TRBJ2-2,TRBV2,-,CASSDLSTGELFF,TGTGCCAGCAGTGACCTTTCCACCGGGGAGCTGTTTTTT
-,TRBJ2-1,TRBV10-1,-,CASSERGSNEQFF,TGCGCCAGCAGTGAACGGGGGAGTAATGAGCAGTTCTTC
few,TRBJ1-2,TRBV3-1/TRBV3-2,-,CASSQEIPSGGYTF,TGTGCCAGCAGCCAAGAGATCCCGAGCGGTGGCTACACCTTC
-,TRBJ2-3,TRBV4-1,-,CASRLIGGVDTQYF,TGCGCCAGCAGACTCATAGGGGGGGTAGATACGCAGTATTTT
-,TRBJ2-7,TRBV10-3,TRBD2,CAIKGLAGGPFEQYF,TGTGCCATCAAAGGACTAGCGGGAGGGCCTTTCGAGCAGTACTTC
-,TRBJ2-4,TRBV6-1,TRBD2,CASSVRQTGLAGLAKNIQYF,TGTGCCAGCAGTGTTCGACAGACGGGACTAGCGGGGCTAGCCAAAAACATTCAGTACTTC
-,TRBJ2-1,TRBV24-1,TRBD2,CATSDTRTSGISPYNEQFF,TGTGCCACCAGTGATACCAGGACTAGCGGGATAAGTCCCTACAATGAGCAGTTCTTC
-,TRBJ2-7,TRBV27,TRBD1,CASSPRDRGHEQYF,TGTGCCAGCAGTCCCCGGGACAGGGGCCACGAGCAGTACTTC
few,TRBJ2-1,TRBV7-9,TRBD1,CASSFGQGAHNEQFF,TGTGCCAGCAGCTTTGGACAGGGGGCCCACAATGAGCAGTTCTTC
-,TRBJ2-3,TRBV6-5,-,CASTGSSTDTQYF,TGTGCCAGCACAGGGTCTAGCACAGATACGCAGTATTTT
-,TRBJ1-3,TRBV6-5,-,CASGGTVTIYF,TGTGCCAGCGGAGGGACGGTCACCATATATTTT
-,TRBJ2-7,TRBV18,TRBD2,CASSQTSGSYEQYF,TGTGCCAGCTCTCAGACTAGCGGGTCCTACGAGCAGTACTTC
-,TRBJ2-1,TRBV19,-,CASSTPQYNEQFF,TGTGCCAGTAGTACGCCTCAGTACAATGAGCAGTTCTTC
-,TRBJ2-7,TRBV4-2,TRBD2,CASSQEFAGVSTYEQYF,TGTGCCAGCAGCCAAGAATTTGCGGGAGTCTCTACCTACGAGCAGTACTTC
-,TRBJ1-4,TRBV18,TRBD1,CASSKGAFEKLFF,TGTGCCAGCTCAAAGGGGGCGTTTGAAAAACTGTTTTTT
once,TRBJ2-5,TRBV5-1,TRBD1,CASSEGQAQETQYF,TGCGCCAGCAGCGAGGGACAGGCCCAAGAGACCCAGTACTTC
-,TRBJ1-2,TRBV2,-,CASSEAPTSRRGYTF,TGTGCCAGCAGTGAAGCCCCGACCTCAAGGAGGGGCTACACCTTC
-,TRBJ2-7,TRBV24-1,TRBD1,CATSDSPGQGSYEQYF,TGTGCCACCAGTGACTCCCCGGGACAGGGGTCCTACGAGCAGTACTTC
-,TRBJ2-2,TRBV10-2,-,CASSESGVGFTDTGELFF,TGCGCCAGCAGTGAGTCCGGGGTGGGCTTCACGGATACCGGGGAGCTGTTTTTT
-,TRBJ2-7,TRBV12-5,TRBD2,CASGFTSVSAYEQYF,TGTGCTAGTGGTTTCACTAGCGTCAGCGCCTACGAGCAGTACTTC
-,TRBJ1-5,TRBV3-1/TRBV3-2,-,CASSQDRSNQPQHF,TGTGCCAGCAGCCAAGATCGGTCTAATCAGCCCCAGCATTTT
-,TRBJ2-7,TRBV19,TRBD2,CASGLAGTIEQYF,TGTGCCAGTGGACTAGCGGGAACGATCGAGCAGTACTTC
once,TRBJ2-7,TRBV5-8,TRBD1,CASSLEQGTYEQYF,TGTGCCAGCAGCTTGGAACAGGGGACCTACGAGCAGTACTTC
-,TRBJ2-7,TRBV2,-,CASKREHYEQYF,TGTGCCAGCAAGAGGGAGCACTACGAGCAGTACTTC
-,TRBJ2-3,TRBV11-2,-,CASSRVGLNTDTQYF,TGTGCCAGCAGCCGTGTCGGACTTAACACAGATACGCAGTATTTT
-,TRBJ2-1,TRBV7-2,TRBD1,CASTKGGSNNEQFF,TGTGCCAGCACCAAAGGGGGCAGTAACAATGAGCAGTTCTTC
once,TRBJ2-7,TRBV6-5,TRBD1,CASSKQGATYEQYF,TGTGCCAGCAGCAAACAGGGGGCAACCTACGAGCAGTACTTC
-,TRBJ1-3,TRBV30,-,CAWSVSRRPGVTIYF,TGTGCCTGGAGTGTGAGTAGGCGTCCGGGAGTCACCATATATTTT
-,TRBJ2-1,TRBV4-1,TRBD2,CASSQGEGRSNEQFF,TGCGCCAGCAGCCAAGGGGAGGGACGGAGCAATGAGCAGTTCTTC
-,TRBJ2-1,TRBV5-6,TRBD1,CASSLVPGQGDHEQFF,TGTGCCAGCAGCTTGGTCCCGGGACAGGGGGATCACGAGCAGTTCTTC
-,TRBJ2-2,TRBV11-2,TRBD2,CASSQPGLARELFF,TGTGCCAGCAGTCAACCGGGACTAGCTCGGGAGCTGTTTTTT
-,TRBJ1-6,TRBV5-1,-,CASSEGGGNSPLHF,TGCGCCAGCAGCGAGGGTGGTGGGAATTCACCCCTCCACTTT
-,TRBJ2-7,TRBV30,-,CAWRSSGSRTYEQYF,TGTGCCTGGAGATCCAGTGGTAGCAGAACCTACGAGCAGTACTTC
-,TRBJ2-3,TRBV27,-,CASSIGAQQYF,TGTGCCAGCTCGATCGGAGCCCAGCAGTATTTT
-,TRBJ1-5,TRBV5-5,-,CASSPGLTPGNQPQHF,TGTGCCAGCAGCCCCGGACTCACCCCGGGAAATCAGCCCCAGCATTTT
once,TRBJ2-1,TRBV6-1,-,CASSEHLSEAVSYNEQFF,TGTGCCAGCAGTGAACACTTATCGGAGGCGGTCTCCTACAATGAGCAGTTCTTC
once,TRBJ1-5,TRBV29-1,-,CSALAGNNQPQHF,TGCAGCGCCCTGGCAGGGAACAATCAGCCCCAGCATTTT
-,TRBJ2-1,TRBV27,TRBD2,CASSLVAGVPYNEQFF,TGTGCCAGCAGTTTAGTAGCGGGAGTGCCCTACAATGAGCAGTTCTTC
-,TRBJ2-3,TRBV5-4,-,CASSFDSSTDTQYF,TGTGCCAGCAGCTTTGACAGCAGCACAGATACGCAGTATTTT
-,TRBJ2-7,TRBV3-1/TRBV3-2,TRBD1,CASSQGDRGFHEQYF,TGTGCCAGCAGCCAAGGGGACAGGGGTTTCCACGAGCAGTACTTC
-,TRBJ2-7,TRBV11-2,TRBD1,CASSFSPGQTYEQYF,TGTGCCAGCAGCTTTTCTCCGGGACAGACCTACGAGCAGTACTTC